A selection of T cell receptor beta chains follows, all from one sample in a study of T cells in Graves' hyperthyroidism and ophthalmopathy. TCRdb recomputed calls from the multiplex PCR reads with MiXCR, one row per CDR3 protein. The table shows 640,000 or so distinct CDR3 sequences, with about 14% occurring only once. Source material: blood. The receptor set was obtained from a woman in her late teens or twenties with Graves' ophthalmopathy. Each CDR3 is given without its conserved first and last residue.

v_gene	j_gene	CDR3aa
TRBV30	TRBJ1-6	AWLDRRNSPLH
TRBV7-9	TRBJ1-2	ASSLRGYYGYT
TRBV20-1	TRBJ1-5	SVLPPSGNQPQH
TRBV7-7	TRBJ2-2	ASSLAKGELF
TRBV11-2	TRBJ2-7	ASSLALDRVEQY
TRBV27	TRBJ2-3	ASLPVSYPDTQY
TRBV24-1	TRBJ1-2	ATSDGDRPNYGYT
TRBV3-1	TRBJ2-7	ASSKTGREQY
TRBV15	TRBJ2-3	ATSLRWGQDTQY
TRBV19	TRBJ2-3	ASREDSSSTDTQY
TRBV10-2	TRBJ2-3	ASSRQRRPDTQY
TRBV20-1	TRBJ1-1	SARGKWDTEAF
TRBV27	TRBJ2-7	ASAGTGYVSYEQY
TRBV18	TRBJ1-1	ASSPWDRRGTEAF
TRBV28	TRBJ2-7	ASSISDYYEQY
TRBV18	TRBJ1-2	ASSHGDTEGYT
TRBV5-1	TRBJ2-3	ASRTGTSGPSTDTQY
TRBV27	TRBJ2-2	ASSTKSGLTIGTGELF
TRBV6-1	TRBJ2-7	ASSPPLGEQY
TRBV7-9	TRBJ1-5	ASSLDERGSQPQH
TRBV7-9	TRBJ2-1	ASSLETAGDEQF
TRBV4-1	TRBJ2-5	ASSQGEGLAGGETQY
TRBV6-2/TRBV6-3	TRBJ2-1	ASSYSRGNEQF
TRBV19	TRBJ2-1	ASRGTSGDNEQF
TRBV12-3/TRBV12-4	TRBJ1-1	ASSLYRGGYTEAF
TRBV6-5	TRBJ2-3	ASSYSRGRRTDTQY
TRBV10-3	TRBJ2-1	AIRATGGPYNEQF
TRBV7-6	TRBJ2-1	ASSSSAVAGGGEQF
TRBV14	TRBJ2-7	ASSQDRRLYEQC
TRBV5-1	TRBJ1-1	ASSPAPGGNTEAF
TRBV5-1	TRBJ1-1	ASSSRGRAEAF
TRBV6-2/TRBV6-3	TRBJ2-4	ASSYSSTLAKNIQY
TRBV4-1	TRBJ2-5	ASSHETSGETQY
TRBV2	TRBJ2-2	ASKASGRERSTGELF
TRBV24-1	TRBJ2-1	ATSVGRPNYNEQF
TRBV28	TRBJ2-7	ASSLPLYGDRTSYEQY
TRBV25-1	TRBJ1-2	ASRGQGSLGYGYT
TRBV7-9	TRBJ2-1	ASRLGTPGLF
TRBV6-1	TRBJ2-3	ASGPGTYITDTQY
TRBV27	TRBJ1-5	ASSLGVWSNQPQH
TRBV20-1	TRBJ2-1	SARDWGERYNEQF
TRBV27	TRBJ2-1	ASSFGGGVYNEQF
TRBV28	TRBJ1-1	ASSLARGLDGEAF
TRBV6-2/TRBV6-3	TRBJ1-5	ASSLSARESNQPQH
TRBV7-2	TRBJ2-1	ASSPRPNNEQF
TRBV9	TRBJ1-4	ASSVDGSTTNEKLF
TRBV20-1	TRBJ2-7	SAIGGYEQY